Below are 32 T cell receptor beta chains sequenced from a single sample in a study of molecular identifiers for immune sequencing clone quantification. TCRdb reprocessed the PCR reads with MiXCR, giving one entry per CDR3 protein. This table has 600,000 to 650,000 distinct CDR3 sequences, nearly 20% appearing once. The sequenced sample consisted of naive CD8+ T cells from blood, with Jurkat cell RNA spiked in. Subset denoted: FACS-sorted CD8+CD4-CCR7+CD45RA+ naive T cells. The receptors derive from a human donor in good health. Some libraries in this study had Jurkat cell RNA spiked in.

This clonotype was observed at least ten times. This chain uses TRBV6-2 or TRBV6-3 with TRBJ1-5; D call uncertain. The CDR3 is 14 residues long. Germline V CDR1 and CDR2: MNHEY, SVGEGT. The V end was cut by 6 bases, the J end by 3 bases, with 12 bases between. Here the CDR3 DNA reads TGTGCCAGCAGCCTGGGCTATGCCAATCAGCCCCAGCATTTT. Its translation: CASSLGYANQPQHF.

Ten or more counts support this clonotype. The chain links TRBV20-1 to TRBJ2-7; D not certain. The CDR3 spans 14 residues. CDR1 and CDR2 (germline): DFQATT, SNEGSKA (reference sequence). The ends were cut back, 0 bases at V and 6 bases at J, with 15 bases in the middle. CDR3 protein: CSARDRPDPREQYF. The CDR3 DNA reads TGCAGTGCTAGAGATAGGCCCGACCCCCGCGAGCAGTACTTC.

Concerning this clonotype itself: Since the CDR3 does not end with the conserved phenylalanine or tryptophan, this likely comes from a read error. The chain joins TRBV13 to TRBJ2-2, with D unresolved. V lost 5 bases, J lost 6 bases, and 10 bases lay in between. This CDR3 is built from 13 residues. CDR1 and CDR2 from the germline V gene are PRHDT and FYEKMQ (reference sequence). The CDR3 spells CASSPPRAGELFL. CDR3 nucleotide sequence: TGTGCCAGCAGCCCCCCGAGAGCCGGGGAGCTGTTTCTT.

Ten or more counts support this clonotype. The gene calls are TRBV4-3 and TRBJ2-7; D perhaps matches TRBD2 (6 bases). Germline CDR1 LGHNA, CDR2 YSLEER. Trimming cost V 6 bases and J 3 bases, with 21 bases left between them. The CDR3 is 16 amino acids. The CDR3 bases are TGCGCCAGCAGGACGTCCCTCGGGGGAATTCACTACGAGCAGTACTTC. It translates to CASRTSLGGIHYEQYF.

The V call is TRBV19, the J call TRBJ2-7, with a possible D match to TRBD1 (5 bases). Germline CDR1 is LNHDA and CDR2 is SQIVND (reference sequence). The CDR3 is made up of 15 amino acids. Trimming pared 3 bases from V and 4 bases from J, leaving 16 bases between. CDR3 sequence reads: CASSMGTGSGYEQYF. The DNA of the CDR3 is TGTGCCAGTAGTATGGGTACAGGATCCGGGTACGAGCAGTACTTC. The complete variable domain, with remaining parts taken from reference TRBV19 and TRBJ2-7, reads DGGITQSPKYLFRKEGQNVTLSCEQNLNHDAMYWYRQDPGQGLRLIYYSQIVNDFQKGDIAEGYSVSREKKESFPLTVTSAQKNPTAFYLCASSMGTGSGYEQYFGPGTRLTVT.

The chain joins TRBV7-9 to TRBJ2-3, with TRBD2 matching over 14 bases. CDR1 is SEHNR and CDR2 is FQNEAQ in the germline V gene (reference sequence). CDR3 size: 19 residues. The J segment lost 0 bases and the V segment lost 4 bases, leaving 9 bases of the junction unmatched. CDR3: CASSSRLGTSGGSTDTQYF. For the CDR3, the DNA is TGTGCCAGCAGCTCCCGTTTGGGGACTAGCGGGGGCAGCACAGATACGCAGTATTTT. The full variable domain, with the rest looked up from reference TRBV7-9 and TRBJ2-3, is DTGVSQNPRHKITKRGQNVTFRCDPISEHNRLYWYRQTLGQGPEFLTYFQNEAQLEKSRLLSDRFSAERPKGSFSTLEIQRTEQGDSAMYLCASSSRLGTSGGSTDTQYFGPGTRLTVL.

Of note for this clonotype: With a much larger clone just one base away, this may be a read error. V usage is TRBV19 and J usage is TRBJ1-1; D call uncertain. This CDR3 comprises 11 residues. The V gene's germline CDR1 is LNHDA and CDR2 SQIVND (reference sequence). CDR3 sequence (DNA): TGTGCCTGTAGTATACGCACTGAAGCTTTCTTT. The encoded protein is CACSIRTEAFF.

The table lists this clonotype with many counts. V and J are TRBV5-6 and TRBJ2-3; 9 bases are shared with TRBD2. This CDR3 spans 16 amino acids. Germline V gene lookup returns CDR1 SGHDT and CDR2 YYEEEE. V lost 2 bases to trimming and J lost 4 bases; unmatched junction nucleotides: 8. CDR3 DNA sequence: TGTGCCAGCAGCTTATTGTTGCGGGGGGGCGCAGATACGCAGTATTTT. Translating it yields CASSLLLRGGADTQYF.

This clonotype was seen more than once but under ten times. The CDR3 is CASSMEGSSYEQYF. The CDR3 DNA is TGTGCCAGTAGTATGGAGGGAAGTAGCTACGAGCAGTACTTC. The J gene is TRBJ2-7, the V gene TRBV19; D is perhaps TRBD2 (6 bases). The CDR3 runs to 14 residues. Germline V gene lookup returns CDR1 LNHDA and CDR2 SQIVND (reference sequence). Between the trimmed V and J ends, which lost 3 bases and 3 bases, there was a span of 12 bases.

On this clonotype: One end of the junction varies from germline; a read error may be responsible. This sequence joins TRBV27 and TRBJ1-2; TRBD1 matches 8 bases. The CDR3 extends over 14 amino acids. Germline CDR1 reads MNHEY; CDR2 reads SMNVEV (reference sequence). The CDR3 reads CASSHQPTGDGHTF. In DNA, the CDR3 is TGTGCCAGCAGTCACCAACCGACAGGGGATGGCCACACCTTC.

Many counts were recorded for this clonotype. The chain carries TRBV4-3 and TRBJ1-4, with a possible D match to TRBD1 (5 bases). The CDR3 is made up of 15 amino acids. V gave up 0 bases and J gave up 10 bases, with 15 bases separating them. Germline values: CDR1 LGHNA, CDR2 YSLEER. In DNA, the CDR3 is TGCGCCAGCAGCCAAGATCGTATAGGGACTGGAAAACTGTTTTTT. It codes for CASSQDRIGTGKLFF.

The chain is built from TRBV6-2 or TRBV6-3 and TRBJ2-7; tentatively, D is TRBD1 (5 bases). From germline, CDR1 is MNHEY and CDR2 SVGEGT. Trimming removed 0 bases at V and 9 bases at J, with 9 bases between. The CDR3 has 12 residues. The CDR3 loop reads CASSYSRGAQYF. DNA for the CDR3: TGTGCCAGCAGTTACTCTAGGGGCGCGCAGTACTTC.

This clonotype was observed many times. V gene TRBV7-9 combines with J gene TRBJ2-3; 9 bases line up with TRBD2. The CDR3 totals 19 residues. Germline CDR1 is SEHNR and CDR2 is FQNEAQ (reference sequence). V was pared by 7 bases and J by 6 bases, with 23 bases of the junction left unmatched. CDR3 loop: CASTAIQSPLSGGTDTQYF. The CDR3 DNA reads TGTGCCAGCACAGCTATCCAAAGCCCCCTTAGCGGGGGTACGGATACGCAGTATTTT.

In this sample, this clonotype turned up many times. CDR3 amino acids: CASMLSDNVGELFF. DNA for the CDR3: TGTGCCAGCATGTTGAGTGATAATGTCGGGGAGCTGTTTTTT. The chain combines TRBV9 with TRBJ2-2, with unresolved D. Germline CDR1 and CDR2: SGDLS and YYNGEE. The CDR3 spans 14 residues. Trimming removed 6 bases from V and 7 bases from J, with 16 bases in between.

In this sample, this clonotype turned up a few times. CDR3 sequence (DNA): TGTGCCAGCAGCCAGGCGGGCGTAGCGGGATACAATGAGCAGTTCTTC. It specifies CASSQAGVAGYNEQFF. V and J are TRBV14 and TRBJ2-1; the match to TRBD2 covers 8 bases. Looked up from germline, CDR1 is SGHDN and CDR2 is FVKESK. Losses at the gene ends were 3 bases for V and 4 bases for J; bases not matched to a gene: 8. CDR3 length: 16 amino acids.

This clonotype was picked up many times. CDR3 residues: CASSPFALAGEETQYF. In DNA form, the CDR3 reads TGTGCCAGCTCACCATTCGCTTTAGCGGGGGAAGAGACCCAGTACTTC. The rearrangement links TRBV18 to TRBJ2-5; 9 positions match TRBD2. CDR1 is KGHSH, CDR2 LQKENI, per germline. This CDR3 comprises 16 residues. Trimming at V came to 2 bases and at J to 3 bases, leaving 7 bases not matched to a gene.

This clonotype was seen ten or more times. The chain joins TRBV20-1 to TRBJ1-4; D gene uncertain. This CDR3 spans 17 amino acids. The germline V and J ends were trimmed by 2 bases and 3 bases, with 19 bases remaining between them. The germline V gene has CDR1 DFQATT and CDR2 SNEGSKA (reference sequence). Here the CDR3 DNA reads TGCAGTGCTAGAAGGGAAGTCTCATTAGGCGCTAATGAAAAACTGTTTTTT. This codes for CSARREVSLGANEKLFF.

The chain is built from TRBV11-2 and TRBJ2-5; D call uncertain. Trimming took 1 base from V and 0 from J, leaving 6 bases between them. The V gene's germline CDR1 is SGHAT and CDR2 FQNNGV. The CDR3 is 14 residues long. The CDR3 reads CASSLAEYQETQYF. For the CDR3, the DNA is TGTGCCAGCAGCTTAGCAGAATACCAAGAGACCCAGTACTTC.

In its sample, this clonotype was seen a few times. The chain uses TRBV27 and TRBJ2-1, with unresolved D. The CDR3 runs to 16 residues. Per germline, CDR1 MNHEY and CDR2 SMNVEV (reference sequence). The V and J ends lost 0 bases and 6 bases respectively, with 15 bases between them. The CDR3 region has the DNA TGTGCCAGCAGTTTATCGACCCGACAAGGGCCCAATGAGCAGTTCTTC. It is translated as CASSLSTRQGPNEQFF.

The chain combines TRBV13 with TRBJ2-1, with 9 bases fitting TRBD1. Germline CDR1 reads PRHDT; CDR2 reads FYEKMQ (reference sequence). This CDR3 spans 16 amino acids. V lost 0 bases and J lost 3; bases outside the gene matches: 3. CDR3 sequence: CASSLGTGGIYNEQFF. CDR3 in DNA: TGTGCCAGCAGCTTAGGGACAGGGGGTATCTACAATGAGCAGTTCTTC. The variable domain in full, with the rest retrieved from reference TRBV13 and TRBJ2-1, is AAGVIQSPRHLIKEKRETATLKCYPIPRHDTVYWYQQGPGQDPQFLISFYEKMQSDKGSIPDRFSAQQFSDYHSELNMSSLELGDSALYFCASSLGTGGIYNEQFFGPGTRLTVL.

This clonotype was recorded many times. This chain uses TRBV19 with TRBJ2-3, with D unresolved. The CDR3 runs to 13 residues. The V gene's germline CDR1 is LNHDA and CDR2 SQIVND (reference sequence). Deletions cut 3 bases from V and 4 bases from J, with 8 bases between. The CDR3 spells CASSMTTSDTQYF. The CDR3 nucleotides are TGTGCCAGTAGTATGACGACTTCAGATACGCAGTATTTT.

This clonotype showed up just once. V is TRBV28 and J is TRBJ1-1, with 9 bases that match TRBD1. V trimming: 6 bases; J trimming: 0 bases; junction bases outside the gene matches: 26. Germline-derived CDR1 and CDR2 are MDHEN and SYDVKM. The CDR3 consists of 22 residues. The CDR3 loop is CASSRLTLRSGTGGMVNTEAFF. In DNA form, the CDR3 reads TGTGCCAGCAGCCGACTCACCCTTCGGTCGGGCACAGGGGGCATGGTGAACACTGAAGCTTTCTTT.

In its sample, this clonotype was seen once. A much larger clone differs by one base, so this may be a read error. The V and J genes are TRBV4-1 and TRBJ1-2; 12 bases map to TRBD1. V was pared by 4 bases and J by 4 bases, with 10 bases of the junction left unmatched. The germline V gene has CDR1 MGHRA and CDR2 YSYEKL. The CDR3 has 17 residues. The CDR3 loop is CASSREMGTGGSYGYTF. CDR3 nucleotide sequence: TGCGCCAGCAGCCGAGAGATGGGGACAGGGGGCTCCTATGGCTACACCTTC.

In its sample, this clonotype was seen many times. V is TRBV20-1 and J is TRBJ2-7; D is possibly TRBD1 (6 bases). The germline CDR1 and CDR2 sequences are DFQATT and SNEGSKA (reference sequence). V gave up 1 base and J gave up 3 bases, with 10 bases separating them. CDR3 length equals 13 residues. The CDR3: CSARGAGDYEQYF. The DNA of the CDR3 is TGCAGTGCTAGAGGAGCAGGGGACTACGAGCAGTACTTC.

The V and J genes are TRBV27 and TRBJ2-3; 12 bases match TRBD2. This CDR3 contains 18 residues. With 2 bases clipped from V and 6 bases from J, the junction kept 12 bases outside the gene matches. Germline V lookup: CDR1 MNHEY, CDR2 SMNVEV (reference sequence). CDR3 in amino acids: CASSLIPLAGGPTDTQYF. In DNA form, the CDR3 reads TGTGCCAGCAGTTTAATACCGCTAGCGGGGGGGCCTACGGATACGCAGTATTTT.

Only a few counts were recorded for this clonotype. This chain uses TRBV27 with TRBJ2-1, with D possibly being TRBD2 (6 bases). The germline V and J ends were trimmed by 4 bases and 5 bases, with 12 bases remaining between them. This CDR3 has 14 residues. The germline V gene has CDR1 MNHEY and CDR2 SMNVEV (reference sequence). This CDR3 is CASSYGSPDNEQFF. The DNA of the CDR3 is TGTGCCAGCAGTTACGGGAGCCCAGACAATGAGCAGTTCTTC.

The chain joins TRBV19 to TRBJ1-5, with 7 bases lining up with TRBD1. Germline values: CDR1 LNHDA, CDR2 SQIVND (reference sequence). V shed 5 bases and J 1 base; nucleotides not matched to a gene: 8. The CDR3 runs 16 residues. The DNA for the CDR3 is TGTGCCAGTAGTGCTACAGGGGAGGGGAGCAATCAGCCCCAGCATTTT. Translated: CASSATGEGSNQPQHF.

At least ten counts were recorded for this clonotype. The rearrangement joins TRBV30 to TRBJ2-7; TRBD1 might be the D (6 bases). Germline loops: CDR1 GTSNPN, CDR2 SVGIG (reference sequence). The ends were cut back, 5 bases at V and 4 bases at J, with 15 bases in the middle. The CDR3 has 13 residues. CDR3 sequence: CAWENREEYEQYF. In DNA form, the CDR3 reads TGTGCCTGGGAGAACAGGGAAGAGTACGAGCAGTACTTC.

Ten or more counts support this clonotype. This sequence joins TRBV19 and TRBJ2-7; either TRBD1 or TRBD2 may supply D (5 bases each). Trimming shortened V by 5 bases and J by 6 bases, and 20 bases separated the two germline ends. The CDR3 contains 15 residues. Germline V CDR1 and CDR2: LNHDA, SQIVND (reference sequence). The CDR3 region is CASSHEDRVRGEQYF. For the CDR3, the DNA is TGTGCCAGTAGTCACGAGGACCGGGTGAGGGGCGAGCAGTACTTC.

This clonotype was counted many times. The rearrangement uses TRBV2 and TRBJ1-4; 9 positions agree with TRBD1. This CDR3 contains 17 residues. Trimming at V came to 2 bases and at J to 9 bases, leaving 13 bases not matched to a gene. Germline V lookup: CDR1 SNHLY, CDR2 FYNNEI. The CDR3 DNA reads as TGTGCCAGCAGTGAACCTGACTGGACAGGGGCGGGGAAAAAACTGTTTTTT. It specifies CASSEPDWTGAGKKLFF.

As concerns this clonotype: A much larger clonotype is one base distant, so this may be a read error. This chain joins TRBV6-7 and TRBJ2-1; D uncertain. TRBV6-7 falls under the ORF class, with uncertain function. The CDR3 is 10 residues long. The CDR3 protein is CVSSYPFALF. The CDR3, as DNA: TGTGTCAGCAGTTACCCCTTCGCTCTCTTC.

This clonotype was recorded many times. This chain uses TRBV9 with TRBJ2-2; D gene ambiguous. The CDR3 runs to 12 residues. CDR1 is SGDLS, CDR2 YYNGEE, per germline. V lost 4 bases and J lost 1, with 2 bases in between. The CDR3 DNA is TGTGCCAGCAGCCGGAACACCGGGGAGCTGTTTTTT. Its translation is CASSRNTGELFF.